Listed below are T cell receptor beta chains from one sample, sequenced in a study of blood T cells in healthy people across ages. TCRdb redid the calling of the 5' RACE reads with MiXCR, one entry per CDR3 protein. The table includes about 1.4 million distinct CDR3 sequences, approximately 59% detected once. Sample: blood. These receptors were collected from a man aged 18 to 30 in good health. Both conserved end residues are part of each CDR3. A D gene is named only where the DNA matches it firmly. The size entry is marked missing in some rows and otherwise reads once, few, many or a size class.

- | TRBJ2-1 | - | TRBV4-2 | CASSQVPGEVNEQFF | TGTGCCAGCAGCCAAGTCCCGGGAGAGGTCAATGAGCAGTTCTTC
- | TRBJ2-7 | - | TRBV7-9 | CASSLGSQGTYEQYF | TGTGCCAGCAGCTTAGGTAGTCAGGGCACCTACGAGCAGTACTTC
few | TRBJ2-1 | - | TRBV7-2 | CASSLGRYEQFF | TGTGCCAGCAGCTTAGGTCGGTACGAGCAGTTCTTC
- | TRBJ2-7 | TRBD2 | TRBV6-5 | CASGTSGLTYEQYF | TGTGCCAGCGGGACTAGCGGTTTGACCTACGAGCAGTACTTC
- | TRBJ2-3 | TRBD1 | TRBV24-1 | CATSDPGTDPTDTQYF | TGTGCCACCAGTGATCCCGGGACAGACCCCACAGATACGCAGTATTTT
- | TRBJ1-4 | TRBD1 | TRBV2 | CASRGTATNEKLFF | TGTGCCAGCAGGGGGACAGCAACTAATGAAAAACTGTTTTTT
- | TRBJ2-1 | - | TRBV4-1 | CAGSRGTAPYNEQFF | TGCGCCGGCAGCCGAGGAACAGCGCCTTACAATGAGCAGTTCTTC
- | TRBJ1-6 | TRBD1 | TRBV7-2 | CASSLPAGGNSPLHF | TGTGCCAGCAGCCTACCAGCAGGGGGTAATTCACCCCTCCACTTT
few | TRBJ2-3 | TRBD1 | TRBV6-5 | CASSYTLGTGGDADTQYF | TGTGCCAGCAGTTACACCCTAGGGACAGGGGGAGACGCAGATACGCAGTATTTT
- | TRBJ2-3 | - | TRBV10-3 | CAISARRDTQYF | TGTGCCATCAGTGCCCGAAGAGATACGCAGTATTTT
- | TRBJ1-2 | TRBD1 | TRBV6-1 | CASSDTRQGGTDGYTF | TGTGCCAGCAGTGACACCCGACAGGGGGGTACAGATGGCTACACCTTC
- | TRBJ2-5 | TRBD2 | TRBV7-2 | CASSPTSIGLAKETQYF | TGTGCCAGCAGCCCGACATCAATTGGACTAGCGAAAGAGACCCAGTACTTC
- | TRBJ2-6 | TRBD1 | TRBV6-1 | CASSGDSYSGANVLTF | TGTGCCAGCAGTGGGGACAGTTACTCTGGGGCCAACGTCCTGACTTTC
- | TRBJ2-1 | TRBD2 | TRBV4-1 | CASSLTPLGLTSGQETQFF | TGCGCCAGCAGCCTCACCCCTTTGGGCCTAACTAGCGGACAAGAGACCCAGTTCTTC
- | TRBJ2-3 | - | TRBV7-9 | CASSPPVPADTQYF | TGTGCCAGCAGCCCTCCCGTCCCGGCAGATACGCAGTATTTT
many | TRBJ2-7 | - | TRBV10-3 | CAISASATEQYF | TGTGCCATCAGTGCCTCGGCGACTGAGCAGTACTTC
- | TRBJ1-4 | - | TRBV4-1 | CASSQTTGFNEKLFF | TGCGCCAGCAGCCAGACAACAGGATTTAATGAAAAACTGTTTTTT
few | TRBJ2-1 | - | TRBV7-6 | CASSPRNRGNEQFF | TGTGCCAGCAGCCCCCGCAACCGGGGCAATGAGCAGTTCTTC
- | TRBJ1-5 | - | TRBV4-1 | CASSQLYSNQPQHF | TGCGCCAGCAGCCAGTTATATAGCAATCAGCCCCAGCATTTT
few | TRBJ1-1 | - | TRBV4-2 | CASSQEGTTEAFF | TGTGCCAGCAGCCAAGAAGGTACCACTGAAGCTTTCTTT
- | TRBJ2-7 | - | TRBV27 | CATRNSGMAFGEQYF | TGTGCCACGCGAAACTCCGGGATGGCATTCGGCGAGCAGTACTTC
- | TRBJ2-1 | TRBD2 | TRBV6-2/TRBV6-3 | CASSLAGGNREQFF | TGTGCCAGCAGCCTAGCGGGGGGGAATCGAGAGCAGTTCTTC
- | TRBJ2-1 | TRBD1 | TRBV27 | CASSFPGQGQVETQFF | TGTGCCAGCAGTTTCCCCGGACAGGGTCAGGTGGAGACCCAGTTCTTC
- | TRBJ2-7 | TRBD2 | TRBV4-1 | CASSEVLSGSYPYEQYF | TGCGCCAGCAGCGAAGTCCTTAGCGGGAGTTACCCCTACGAGCAGTACTTC
- | TRBJ2-7 | - | TRBV20-1 | CSASPNLGAYEQYF | TGCAGTGCTAGCCCAAATCTTGGGGCTTACGAGCAGTACTTC
- | TRBJ2-7 | - | TRBV20-1 | CSAQPWRGSYEQYF | TGCAGTGCTCAGCCGTGGAGGGGATCCTACGAGCAGTACTTC
- | TRBJ2-7 | TRBD2 | TRBV28 | CASSSQGLRGYEQYF | TGTGCCAGCAGTTCTCAGGGACTAAGGGGCTACGAGCAGTACTTC
- | TRBJ2-3 | TRBD2 | TRBV5-1 | CASSAYLAGGRDTQYF | TGCGCCAGCAGCGCCTACCTAGCGGGGGGAAGGGATACGCAGTATTTT
- | TRBJ2-7 | TRBD2 | TRBV5-1 | CASSQRLAQYEQYF | TGCGCCAGCAGCCAACGACTAGCGCAGTACGAGCAGTACTTC
- | TRBJ2-7 | - | TRBV9 | CASSEEDGTPPYEQYF | TGTGCCAGCAGCGAGGAGGACGGAACGCCTCCCTACGAGCAGTACTTC
- | TRBJ2-5 | - | TRBV7-2 | CASSLESTTVQETQYF | TGTGCCAGCAGCTTAGAAAGTACAACCGTCCAAGAGACCCAGTACTTC
- | TRBJ1-4 | - | TRBV12-3/TRBV12-4 | CASSLGTATNERLFF | TGTGCCAGCAGTTTAGGGACAGCAACTAATGAAAGACTGTTTTTT
few | TRBJ2-7 | TRBD2 | TRBV29-1 | CSVRLWEGEQYF | TGCAGCGTTCGACTTTGGGAGGGTGAGCAGTACTTC
few | TRBJ2-1 | - | TRBV7-9 | CASSGRQGKYNEQFF | TGTGCCAGCAGCGGCCGCCAGGGGAAATACAATGAGCAGTTCTTC
- | TRBJ2-3 | TRBD2 | TRBV12-3/TRBV12-4 | CASSFGGLAPSTDTQYF | TGTGCCAGCAGTTTTGGGGGACTAGCACCTAGCACAGATACGCAGTATTTT
- | TRBJ2-2 | TRBD1 | TRBV28 | CASGDRGLTGELFF | TGTGCCAGCGGGGACAGGGGACTCACCGGGGAGCTGTTTTTT
- | TRBJ2-1 | TRBD2 | TRBV11-2 | CVSSPRTSGGSEQFF | TGTGTCAGCAGCCCGAGGACTAGTGGGGGGTCTGAGCAGTTCTTC
- | TRBJ1-2 | TRBD1 | TRBV20-1 | CSASITGGAGYGYTF | TGCAGTGCTAGTATCACAGGGGGCGCAGGCTATGGCTACACCTTC
- | TRBJ2-1 | TRBD2 | TRBV2 | CASSVIGGGTRIYEQFF | TGTGCCAGCAGTGTTATAGGCGGCGGGACTAGGATCTATGAGCAGTTCTTC
few | TRBJ1-5 | TRBD1 | TRBV20-1 | CSARTGGAWQPQHF | TGCAGTGCTAGAACAGGGGGCGCTTGGCAGCCCCAGCATTTT
few | TRBJ2-5 | - | TRBV2 | CASSTPPGGTQYF | TGTGCCAGCAGTACCCCACCGGGTGGGACCCAGTACTTC
once | TRBJ2-1 | TRBD2 | TRBV4-3 | CASSQPLAGAQGNEQFF | TGCGCCAGCAGCCAACCTTTAGCGGGAGCCCAGGGCAATGAGCAGTTCTTC
- | TRBJ1-1 | - | TRBV30 | CAWRSGPLTEAFF | TGTGCCTGGAGGTCGGGACCATTAACCGAAGCTTTCTTT
- | TRBJ2-1 | - | TRBV5-1 | CASSLLSGVRGNEQFF | TGCGCCAGCAGCTTGTTATCAGGAGTAAGGGGCAATGAGCAGTTCTTC
- | TRBJ1-2 | TRBD1 | TRBV7-9 | CASSPDRGWDYGYTF | TGTGCCAGCAGCCCTGACAGGGGATGGGACTATGGCTACACCTTC
- | TRBJ2-5 | TRBD2 | TRBV4-1 | CASSQDRLSSGSDLEQYF | TGCGCCAGCAGCCAAGACCGTCTTTCTAGCGGGAGTGATTTAGAGCAGTACTTC
- | TRBJ2-1 | - | TRBV5-6 | CASSLAALRRNEQFF | TGTGCCAGCAGCTTGGCAGCCCTCCGGAGGAATGAGCAGTTCTTC
- | TRBJ2-5 | - | TRBV10-1 | CASSVSGQNQETQYF | TGCGCCAGCAGTGTAAGCGGACAGAACCAAGAGACCCAGTACTTC
few | TRBJ2-1 | TRBD1 | TRBV12-3/TRBV12-4 | CASSLGQGTENYNEQFF | TGTGCCAGCAGTCTCGGACAGGGGACGGAGAATTACAATGAGCAGTTCTTC
- | TRBJ2-2 | - | TRBV4-2 | CASSQVLGGRSNTGELFF | TGTGCCAGCAGCCAAGTTCTTGGGGGCAGGTCGAACACCGGGGAGCTGTTTTTT
- | TRBJ2-7 | - | TRBV10-3 | CAISATPGSSYNEQYF | TGTGCCATCAGTGCGACTCCCGGCAGCTCCTACAATGAGCAGTACTTC
- | TRBJ2-3 | - | TRBV4-1 | CASSQGILQRTDTQYF | TGCGCCAGCAGCCAAGGAATACTCCAACGGACAGATACGCAGTATTTT
- | TRBJ2-7 | - | TRBV20-1 | CSARDQVAPSSYNEQYF | TGCAGTGCTAGAGATCAGGTGGCGCCGAGCTCCTACAATGAGCAGTACTTC